What follows are 8 T cell receptor beta chains derived from one specimen sequenced in a study of T cell repertoires in cytomegalovirus infection. No antigen is known for these receptors. TCRdb analysed the reads with MiXCR anew, one entry per CDR3 protein. The table records around 710,000 distinct CDR3 sequences, almost 30% of them present only once. The material sequenced was cultured CD8+ T cells from PBMCs, taken from culture after CMV antigen stimulation. The receptor source for this set is a human donor in good health (CMV status not recorded). Some clones in this sample may be carry-over from other donors' samples.

This clonotype was seen a few times. The chain employs TRBV7-9 and TRBJ1-1; TRBD1 agrees at 8 bases. The trim removed 6 bases at V and 10 bases at J, leaving 13 bases unmatched. Germline CDR1 and CDR2: SEHNR and FQNEAQ (reference sequence). CDR3 length equals 14 residues. The CDR3 is CASSSGQGWFGAFF. The CDR3 DNA sequence: TGTGCCAGCAGTTCCGGACAGGGCTGGTTCGGAGCTTTCTTT.

This clonotype was counted between two and nine times. The V call is TRBV5-4, the J call TRBJ1-1; D is uncertain. V shed 0 bases and J shed 1 base, with 10 bases lying between them. Germline V CDR1 and CDR2: SGHNT, YYREEE (reference sequence). The CDR3 consists of 15 residues. This CDR3 reads CASSLDVRSNTEAFF. The CDR3 DNA is TGTGCCAGCAGCTTGGATGTCAGGTCGAACACTGAAGCTTTCTTT.

This clonotype appeared a few times. V and J are TRBV7-8 and TRBJ1-4, with D maybe TRBD1 (5 bases). V gave up 5 bases and J gave up 5 bases, with 15 bases separating them. CDR3 length: 15 residues. Germline CDR1 and CDR2: SGHVS and FQNEAQ. The CDR3 coding sequence is TGTGCCAGCAGCAAGAAGGGGCTGGGGAATGAAAAACTGTTTTTT. Its translation: CASSKKGLGNEKLFF.

The chain employs TRBV6-2 or TRBV6-3 and TRBJ1-1; D gene ambiguous. The CDR3 has 14 residues. CDR1 MNHEY and CDR2 SVGEGT come from the germline V gene. The V end was cut by 4 bases, the J end by 6 bases, with 15 bases between. The CDR3, as DNA: TGTGCCAGCAGTTCTTGGGTAACGGGCGCTGAAGCTTTCTTT. Amino acid sequence: CASSSWVTGAEAFF.

The chain uses TRBV7-8 and TRBJ2-1; the D is unclear. The CDR3 sequence is 14 residues long. CDR1 is SGHVS, CDR2 FQNEAQ, per germline. Trimming left V 5 bases short and J 8 bases short, with 16 bases between. CDR3 sequence (DNA): TGTGCCAGCAGCCAGAGCTCCTATTCCCATGAGCAGTTCTTC. Translated, it gives CASSQSSYSHEQFF.

This clonotype was found many times. The CDR3 DNA reads as TGTGCCAGCAGCTTAAGTCTGGTTGGGACTGAAGCTTTCTTT. It translates to CASSLSLVGTEAFF. V gene TRBV7-2 combines with J gene TRBJ1-1, with D uncertain. The germline gives CDR1 SGHTA, CDR2 FQGNSA. Trimming took off 2 bases at V and 5 bases at J, with 12 bases between the two ends. CDR3 size: 14 residues.

This clonotype was seen a handful of times. This chain joins TRBV4-1 and TRBJ2-2; TRBD2 matches at 8 bases. This CDR3 is built from 16 residues. With 3 bases clipped from V and 7 bases from J, the junction kept 10 bases outside the gene matches. Germline CDR1 and CDR2: MGHRA and YSYEKL. CDR3 sequence reads: CASSQVLAVFDGELFF. CDR3 bases: TGCGCCAGCAGCCAGGTACTAGCGGTATTTGACGGGGAGCTGTTTTTT.

The rearrangement links TRBV14 to TRBJ1-2; D is undetermined. Germline CDR1 and CDR2: SGHDN and FVKESK. V lost 0 bases and J 3 bases, leaving 8 bases between the germline ends. The CDR3 runs 14 residues. This CDR3 reads CASSQEGPYYGYTF. The CDR3 DNA is TGTGCCAGCAGCCAAGAAGGGCCTTACTATGGCTACACCTTC.